This paragraph reports one TCR beta chain. This clone was detected a few times. Its antigen has not been determined. At one end the junction does not follow the germline gene, possibly because of a read error. For sequencing of the TCRbeta CDR3 region, genomic DNA was extracted from the sorted cells. The immunoSEQ Assay was used to sequence the TCRbeta CDR3 regions. The clones in this table, taken by TCRdb from immuneACCESS, are in-frame only. Not every clone is retained; where verified, under half of the shortfall comes from an unresolved V gene, and the cause of the rest is unknown. Present in this sample are 40,000 to 55,000 clones, about 93% of which were seen just once. The biggest ten clones account for over 20% of the sample. This sample stems from a study of OX40 agonist ivuxolimab in advanced cancers. In the study overall: Ivuxolimab was an agonistic, fully human IgG2 monoclonal antibody directed against OX40 (CD134), a costimulatory receptor. Peripheral TCRbeta sequencing aimed to test whether ivuxolimab altered TCR sequence diversity and caused clonal T-cell expansion. Of the 50 to 55 patients in dose escalation, some 20 had hepatocellular carcinoma, some 15 had melanoma, 9 had renal cell carcinoma and 9 had head and neck cancer. Partial responses were achieved by three dose-escalation patients, of whom one had hepatocellular carcinoma and two had cutaneous melanoma. The paper reports the monotherapy dose-escalation portion (N ≈ 50 patients) of the phase I ivuxolimab trial. Intravenous ivuxolimab was administered to patients every 2 weeks at six dose levels: 0.01, 0.1, 0.3, 1.5, 3 and 10 mg/kg. In the dose-escalation cohort, 82.7% of patients were male, and the mean age was approximately 64 years, with a range of about 23 to 90. Patients were allowed to have had prior anti-PD-1, anti-PD-L1 or anti-CTLA-4 therapy, and more than 30% of the dose-escalation patients had previously received checkpoint inhibitors.

Paper-wide results and their limitations: On average, CD8+ T cells showed more expanded clones than CD4+ T cells after ivuxolimab. Low levels of normalized T-cell clonal expansion were also seen in some patients who did not respond. The antigen specificity of the clonally expanded peripheral T cells was not determined. At doses from 0.1 to 3.0 mg/kg, clonal expansion was seen in both CD4+ and CD8+ blood T cells between baseline and week 6. In partial responders in the 0.1-3.0 mg/kg groups, normalized peripheral clonal expansion was found to be among the lowest, especially among CD8+ T cells.

CDR1 and CDR2, looked up from the germline V gene (reference sequence), are SGHKS and YYEKEE. There are 17 amino acids in the CDR3, from cysteine to phenylalanine inclusive. CDR3 DNA is the only sequence kept; it has 51 bases, read in frame from the first base. Patients with autoimmune disease history or receiving systemic immunosuppression were excluded from the trial. Peripheral blood for TCR sequencing was collected from all dose cohorts at baseline, on cycle 4 day 1, and on cycle 7 day 1. Samples came from an open-label, multicenter, first-in-human phase I dose-escalation trial of ivuxolimab. Adults with locally advanced or metastatic head and neck squamous cell, hepatocellular, melanoma or renal cell carcinoma were enrolled in the trial. Before TCR sequencing, CD4+ T cells and CD8+ T cells from peripheral blood were sorted into separate populations.

The TCR was taken from an adult with an advanced solid tumor such as melanoma, head and neck, liver or kidney cancer. The sample in question was CD4+ or CD8+ T cells sorted from blood, obtained in a trial of the OX40 agonist ivuxolimab. In this chain, TRBV5-5 is recombined with TRBJ1-2; 9 bases in the middle match TRBD1. The sequence in DNA is TGCGCCAGCAGCCATCACCACTCTGGACAGGGGAAGAATGGCTACACCTTC. Its amino acids are CASSHHHSGQGKNGYTF.